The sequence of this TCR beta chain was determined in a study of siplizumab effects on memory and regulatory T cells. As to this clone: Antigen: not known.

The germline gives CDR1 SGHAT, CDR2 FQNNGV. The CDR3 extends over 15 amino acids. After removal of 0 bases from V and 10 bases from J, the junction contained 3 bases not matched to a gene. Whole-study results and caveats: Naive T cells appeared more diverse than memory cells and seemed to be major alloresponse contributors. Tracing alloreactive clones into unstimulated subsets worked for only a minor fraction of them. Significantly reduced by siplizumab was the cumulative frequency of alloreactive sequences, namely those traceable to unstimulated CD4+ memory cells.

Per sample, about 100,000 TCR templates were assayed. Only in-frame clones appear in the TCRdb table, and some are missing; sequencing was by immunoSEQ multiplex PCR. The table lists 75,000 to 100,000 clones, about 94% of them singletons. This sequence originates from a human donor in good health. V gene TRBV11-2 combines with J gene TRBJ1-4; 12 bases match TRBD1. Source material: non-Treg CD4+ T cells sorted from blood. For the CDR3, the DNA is TGTGCCAGCAGCTTAGAAGGGACAGGGGGCGTAAAACTGTTTTTT. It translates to CASSLEGTGGVKLFF.